This T cell receptor beta chain was sequenced in a study of lung T cells in sarcoidosis with Löfgren's syndrome. MiXCR, run by TCRdb on the reads, gives a single entry per CDR3 protein. The repertoire consists of more than 2,000 distinct CDR3 sequences, with 22% occurring once and the leading ten covering 9.5% to 13%. In this sample, this clonotype is medium-sized. CDR1 SGHRS and CDR2 YFSETQ come from the germline V gene. V was shortened by 5 bases and J by 3 bases, with 15 bases between the two germline ends. The CDR3 spans 14 residues. Sequencing was performed on CD4+ T cells from bronchoalveolar lavage. V is TRBV5-1 and J is TRBJ2-7, with D perhaps TRBD2 (6 bases). The sequence was obtained from a human donor with sarcoidosis (Löfgren's syndrome or another form), or a control subject (not recorded which). CDR3 in amino acids: CASSFSGDGYEQYF. In nucleotides, the CDR3 is TGCGCCAGCAGTTTTTCGGGGGATGGCTACGAGCAGTACTTC.